This record concerns one TCR beta chain sequence. After removal of 10 bases from V and 10 bases from J, the junction contained 9 bases not matched to a gene. The CDR3 is 12 residues long. Germline-derived CDR1 and CDR2 are MNHNS and SASEGT. No infections or other immune events were documented during collection. TCRdb's copy holds only in-frame clones and misses some; the assay was immunoSEQ multiplex PCR. Among approximately 83,000 clones listed, around 83% were seen once. This sample is drawn from a study of identifying expanded T cells in peripheral blood. The specimen sequenced was blood. The chain links TRBV6-1 to TRBJ2-1; 8 nucleotides match TRBD1. The TCR originated in a person aged 18 to 70 in good health. CDR3 nucleotide sequence: TGTGCCACTTCGCAGGGGGCGTGGGAGCAGTTCTTC. As protein: CATSQGAWEQFF.